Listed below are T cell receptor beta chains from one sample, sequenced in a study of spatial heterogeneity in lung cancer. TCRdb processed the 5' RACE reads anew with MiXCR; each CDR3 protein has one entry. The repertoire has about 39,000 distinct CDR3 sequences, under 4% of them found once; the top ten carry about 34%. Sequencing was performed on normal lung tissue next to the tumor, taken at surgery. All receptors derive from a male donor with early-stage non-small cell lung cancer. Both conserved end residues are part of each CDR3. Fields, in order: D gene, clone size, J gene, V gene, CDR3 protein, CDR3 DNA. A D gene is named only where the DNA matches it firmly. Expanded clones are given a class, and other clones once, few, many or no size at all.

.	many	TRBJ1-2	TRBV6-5	CATKQSNYGYTF	TGTGCCACAAAACAGTCTAACTATGGCTACACCTTC
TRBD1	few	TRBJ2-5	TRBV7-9	CASSRQGRETQYF	TGTGCCAGCAGCCGACAGGGGAGAGAGACCCAGTACTTC
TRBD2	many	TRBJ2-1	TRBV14	CASSPGLINNEQFF	TGTGCCAGCAGCCCGGGACTAATCAACAATGAGCAGTTCTTC
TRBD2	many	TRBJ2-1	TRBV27	CASSSYLAGGYNEQFF	TGTGCCAGCAGTTCCTATCTAGCGGGAGGTTACAATGAGCAGTTCTTC
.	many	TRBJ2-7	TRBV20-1	CSARVSYEQYF	TGCAGTGCTAGAGTGTCCTACGAGCAGTACTTC
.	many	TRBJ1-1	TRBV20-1	CSASRQRNTEAFF	TGCAGTGCTAGTCGACAGAGGAACACTGAAGCTTTCTTT
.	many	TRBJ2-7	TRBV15	CATSSGDTYEQYF	TGTGCCACCAGCAGTGGGGACACCTACGAGCAGTACTTC
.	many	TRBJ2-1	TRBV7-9	CASSLPPGSTRLVEQFF	TGTGCCAGCAGCTTACCCCCGGGCTCCACAAGGTTGGTTGAGCAGTTCTTC
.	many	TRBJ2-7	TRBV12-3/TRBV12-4	CASSLSGFGYEQYF	TGTGCCAGCAGTTTATCAGGATTTGGCTACGAGCAGTACTTC
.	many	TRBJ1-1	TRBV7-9	CASSSQGRDTEAFF	TGTGCCAGCAGTTCTCAGGGGCGGGACACTGAAGCTTTCTTT
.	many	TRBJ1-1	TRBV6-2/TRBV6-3	CASSSGAMNTEAFF	TGTGCCAGCAGTTCCGGTGCTATGAACACTGAAGCTTTCTTT
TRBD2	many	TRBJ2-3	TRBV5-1	CASKIAGQITDTQYF	TGCGCCAGCAAAATAGCGGGGCAGATCACAGATACGCAGTATTTT
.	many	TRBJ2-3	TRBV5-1	CASSRESTDTQYF	TGCGCCAGCAGCCGGGAGAGCACAGATACGCAGTATTTT
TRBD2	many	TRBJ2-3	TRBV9	CASSPRLAGGTDTQYF	TGTGCCAGCAGCCCCCGACTAGCGGGGGGCACAGATACGCAGTATTTT
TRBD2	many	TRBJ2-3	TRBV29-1	CSVTRSGGDTQYF	TGCAGCGTTACAAGGTCGGGGGGAGATACGCAGTATTTT
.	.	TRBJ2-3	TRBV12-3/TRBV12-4	CASSPRLVGTDTQYF	TGTGCCAGCAGTCCTAGGCTTGTAGGGACCGATACGCAGTATTTT
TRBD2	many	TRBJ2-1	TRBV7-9	CASSSLVSGGPLYNEQFF	TGTGCCAGCAGCTCCCTTGTGAGCGGGGGGCCACTCTACAATGAGCAGTTCTTC
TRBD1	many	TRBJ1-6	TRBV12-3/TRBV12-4	CASSPNTGGGSPLHF	TGTGCCAGCAGTCCAAATACAGGGGGCGGATCACCCCTCCACTTT
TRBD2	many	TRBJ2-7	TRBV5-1	CASRTSGSYEQYF	TGCGCCAGCAGGACTAGCGGGAGCTACGAGCAGTACTTC
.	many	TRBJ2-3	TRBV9	CASSVDSIGDTQYF	TGTGCCAGCAGCGTAGATAGCATTGGAGATACGCAGTATTTT
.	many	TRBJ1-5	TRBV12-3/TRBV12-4	CASRAQGFSNQPQHF	TGTGCCAGCAGGGCACAGGGTTTTAGCAATCAGCCCCAGCATTTT
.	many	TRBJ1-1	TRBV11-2	CASSLVVNTEAFF	TGTGCCAGCAGCTTAGTGGTGAACACTGAAGCTTTCTTT
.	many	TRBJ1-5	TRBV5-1	CASSIGQDQPQHF	TGCGCCAGCAGCATAGGACAAGATCAGCCCCAGCATTTT